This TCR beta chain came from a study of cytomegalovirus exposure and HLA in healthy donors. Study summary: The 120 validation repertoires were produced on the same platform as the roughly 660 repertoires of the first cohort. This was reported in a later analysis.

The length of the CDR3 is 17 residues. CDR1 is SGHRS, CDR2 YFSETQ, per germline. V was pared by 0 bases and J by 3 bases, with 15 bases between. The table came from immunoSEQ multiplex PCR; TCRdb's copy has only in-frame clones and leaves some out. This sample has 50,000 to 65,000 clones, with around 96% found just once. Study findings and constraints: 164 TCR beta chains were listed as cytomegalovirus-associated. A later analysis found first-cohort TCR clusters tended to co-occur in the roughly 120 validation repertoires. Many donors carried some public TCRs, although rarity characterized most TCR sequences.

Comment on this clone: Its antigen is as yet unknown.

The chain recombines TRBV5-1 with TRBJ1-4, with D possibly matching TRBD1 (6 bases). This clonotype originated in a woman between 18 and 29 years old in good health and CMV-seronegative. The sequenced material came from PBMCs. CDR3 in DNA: TGCGCCAGCAGCTTGGGTCCCCAGGGGTCCGCTAATGAAAAACTGTTTTTT. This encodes CASSLGPQGSANEKLFF.